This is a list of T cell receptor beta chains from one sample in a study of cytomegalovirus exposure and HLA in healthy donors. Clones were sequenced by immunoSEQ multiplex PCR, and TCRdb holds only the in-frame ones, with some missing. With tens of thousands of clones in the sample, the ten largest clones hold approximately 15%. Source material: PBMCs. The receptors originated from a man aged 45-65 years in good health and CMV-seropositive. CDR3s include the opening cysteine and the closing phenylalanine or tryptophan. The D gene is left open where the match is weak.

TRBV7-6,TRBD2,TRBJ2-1,CASSFQTSGRSYNEQFF,TGTGCCAGCAGCTTTCAGACTAGCGGGAGGTCGTACAATGAGCAGTTCTTC
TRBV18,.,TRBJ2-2,CASSPSGNTGELFF,TGTGCCAGCTCACCTAGCGGGAACACCGGGGAGCTGTTTTTT
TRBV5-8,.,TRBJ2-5,CASSLGPTKETQYF,TGTGCCAGCAGCTTGGGGCCCACCAAAGAGACCCAGTACTTC
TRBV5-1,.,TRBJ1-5,CASSPGGPSSNQPQHF,TGCGCCAGCAGCCCCGGGGGGCCTAGCAGCAATCAGCCCCAGCATTTT
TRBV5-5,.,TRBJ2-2,CASSLDLAWTGELFF,TGTGCCAGCAGCTTGGATCTAGCGTGGACCGGGGAGCTGTTTTTT
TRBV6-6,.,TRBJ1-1,CASTHRGGPGDTEAFF,TGTGCCAGCACCCATAGGGGGGGCCCGGGGGACACTGAAGCTTTCTTT
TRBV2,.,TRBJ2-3,CASKVGADTQYF,TGTGCCAGCAAAGTAGGGGCAGATACGCAGTATTTT
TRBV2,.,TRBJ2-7,CASSIGPFPYEQYF,TGTGCCAGCAGTATTGGGCCCTTCCCCTACGAGCAGTACTTC
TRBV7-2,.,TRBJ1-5,CASGLTVFGNQPQHF,TGTGCCAGCGGCTTAACAGTTTTCGGCAATCAGCCCCAGCATTTT
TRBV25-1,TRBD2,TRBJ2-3,CASSDGGLVRDTQYF,TGTGCCAGCAGTGATGGTGGACTAGTCAGGGATACGCAGTATTTT
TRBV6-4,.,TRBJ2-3,CASSDNPTDTQYF,TGTGCCAGCAGTGACAATCCTACGGATACGCAGTATTTT
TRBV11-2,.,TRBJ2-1,CASTRDSLTEQFF,TGTGCCAGCACCCGAGACAGTCTTACGGAGCAGTTCTTC
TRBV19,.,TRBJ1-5,CASTIGGGNQPQHF,TGTGCCAGTACCATCGGGGGAGGCAATCAGCCCCAGCATTTT
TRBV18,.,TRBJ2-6,CASSPLTGANVLTF,TGTGCCAGCTCACCACTCACTGGGGCCAACGTCCTGACTTTC
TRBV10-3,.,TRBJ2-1,CAISESAGIGDEQFF,TGTGCCATCAGTGAGTCGGCGGGAATTGGCGATGAGCAGTTCTTC
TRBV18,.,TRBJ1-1,CASSQQAQGTEAFF,TGTGCCAGCTCCCAACAGGCTCAGGGCACTGAAGCTTTCTTT
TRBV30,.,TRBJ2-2,CAWIRQEGAGELFF,TGTGCCTGGATTCGACAGGAAGGGGCCGGGGAGCTGTTTTTT
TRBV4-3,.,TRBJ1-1,CASSQDEDTEAFF,TGCGCCAGCAGCCAAGATGAGGACACTGAAGCTTTCTTT
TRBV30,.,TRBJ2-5,CACSPPAGSVVTQYF,TGTGCCTGTTCCCCCCCAGCGGGCTCTGTGGTGACCCAGTACTTC
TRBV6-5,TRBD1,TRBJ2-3,CASRPGRGIQNTQYF,TGTGCCAGCAGACCCGGCAGGGGGATTCAGAATACGCAGTATTTT
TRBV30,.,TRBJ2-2,CAWSRSGSGELFF,TGTGCCTGGAGTAGATCAGGGTCCGGGGAGCTGTTTTTT
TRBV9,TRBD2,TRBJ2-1,CASSPVAGNNEQFF,TGTGCCAGCTCCCCTGTAGCGGGGAACAATGAGCAGTTCTTC
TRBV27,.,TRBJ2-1,CASSLGTGARNEQFF,TGTGCCAGCAGTTTAGGGACTGGGGCGAGGAATGAGCAGTTCTTC
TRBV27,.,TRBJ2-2,CASSLKAGMNTGELFF,TGTGCCAGCAGTTTAAAGGCGGGGATGAACACCGGGGAGCTGTTTTTT
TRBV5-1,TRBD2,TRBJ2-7,CASSSGTSGRLYEQYF,TGCGCCAGCAGCTCCGGGACTAGCGGGAGGCTCTACGAGCAGTACTTC
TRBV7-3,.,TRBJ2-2,CASSLVRGTNTGELFF,TGTGCCAGCAGCTTAGTTCGGGGTACGAACACCGGGGAGCTGTTTTTT
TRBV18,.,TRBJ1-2,CASSPDGSYGYTF,TGTGCCAGCTCACCAGATGGGAGCTATGGCTACACCTTC
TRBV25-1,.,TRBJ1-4,CASSGGGTDNEKLFF,TGTGCCAGCAGTGGGGGGGGAACCGATAATGAAAAACTGTTTTTT
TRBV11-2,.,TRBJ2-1,CASSLGGRVLYNEQFF,TGTGCCAGCAGCTTAGGGGGGCGCGTTTTGTACAATGAGCAGTTCTTC
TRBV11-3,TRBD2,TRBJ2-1,CASSLMDSGLGHNEQFF,TGTGCCAGCAGCTTAATGGACTCGGGACTAGGCCACAATGAGCAGTTCTTC
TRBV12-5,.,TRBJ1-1,CASGFGINTEAFF,TGTGCTAGTGGTTTTGGCATAAACACTGAAGCTTTCTTT
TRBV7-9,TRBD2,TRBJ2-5,CASSSPPSGAQETQYF,TGTGCCAGCAGCTCCCCGCCTAGCGGAGCCCAAGAGACCCAGTACTTC
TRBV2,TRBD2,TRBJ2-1,CASSGLPAGVPGEQFF,TGTGCCAGCAGCGGGCTTCCAGCGGGAGTGCCTGGTGAGCAGTTCTTC
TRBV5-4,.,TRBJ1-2,CASSPPSGAFSGYTF,TGTGCCAGCAGCCCCCCGTCAGGTGCCTTCTCTGGCTACACCTTC
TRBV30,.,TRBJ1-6,CAWSFGSSYNSPLHF,TGTGCCTGGAGTTTTGGGAGCTCCTATAATTCACCCCTCCACTTT
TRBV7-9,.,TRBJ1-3,CASSRGFISGNTIYF,TGTGCCAGCAGCCGGGGTTTTATCTCTGGAAACACCATATATTTT
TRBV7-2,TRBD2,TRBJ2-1,CASSLLAGGPSNEQFF,TGTGCCAGCAGCCTCCTAGCGGGAGGGCCGTCGAATGAGCAGTTCTTC
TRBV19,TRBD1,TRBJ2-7,CASSIWGQGSYEQYF,TGTGCCAGTAGTATCTGGGGACAGGGATCATACGAGCAGTACTTC
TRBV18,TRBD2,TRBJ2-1,CASSPGGTSVNQEQFF,TGTGCCAGCTCACCAGGTGGGACTAGCGTCAATCAGGAGCAGTTCTTC
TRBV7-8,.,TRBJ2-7,CASSFSRFGHEQYF,TGTGCCAGCAGCTTCTCCAGGTTTGGTCACGAGCAGTACTTC
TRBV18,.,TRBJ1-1,CASSPQRGGTEAFF,TGTGCCAGCTCACCACAACGGGGTGGCACTGAAGCTTTCTTT
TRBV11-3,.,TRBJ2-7,CASSSRVYEQYF,TGTGCCAGCAGCTCACGGGTCTACGAGCAGTACTTC
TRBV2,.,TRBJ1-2,CASSEAPLSGWYGYTF,TGTGCCAGCAGTGAAGCTCCCTTATCCGGGTGGTATGGCTACACCTTC
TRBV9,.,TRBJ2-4,CASTEKGDRAKNIQYF,TGTGCCAGCACCGAGAAGGGGGATCGGGCCAAAAACATTCAGTACTTC
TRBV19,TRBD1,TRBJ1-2,CASFSGEGQVNNYGYTF,TGTGCCAGTTTTAGTGGGGAGGGACAGGTGAATAACTATGGCTACACCTTC
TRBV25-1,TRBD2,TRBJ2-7,CASSDPAGGSYEQYF,TGTGCCAGCAGTGACCCAGCGGGAGGTTCCTACGAGCAGTACTTC
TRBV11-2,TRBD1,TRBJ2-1,CASRADRGRNEQFF,TGTGCCAGCAGAGCGGACAGGGGCAGGAATGAGCAGTTCTTC
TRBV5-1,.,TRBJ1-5,CASSPTGRFDQPQHF,TGCGCCAGCAGTCCTACAGGACGCTTTGATCAGCCCCAGCATTTT
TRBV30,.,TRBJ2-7,CAWSVRAGRTYEQYF,TGTGCCTGGAGTGTACGGGCGGGAAGGACCTACGAGCAGTACTTC
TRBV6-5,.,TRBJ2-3,CASSYGGSRADTQYF,TGTGCCAGCAGTTACGGTGGTAGCCGCGCAGATACGCAGTATTTT
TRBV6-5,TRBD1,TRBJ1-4,CASSLQGASNEKLFF,TGTGCCAGCAGTCTCCAGGGGGCGTCTAATGAAAAACTGTTTTTT
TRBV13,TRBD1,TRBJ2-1,CASSLDRVSYNEQFF,TGTGCCAGCAGTCTGGACAGGGTCTCCTACAATGAGCAGTTCTTC
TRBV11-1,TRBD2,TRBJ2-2,CASSLAGTSVPGELFF,TGTGCCAGCAGCTTAGCCGGGACTAGCGTTCCAGGGGAGCTGTTTTTT
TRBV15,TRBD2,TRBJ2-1,CATSPRDYGVSSYNEQFF,TGTGCCACCAGCCCCCGGGACTATGGGGTGAGCTCCTACAATGAGCAGTTCTTC
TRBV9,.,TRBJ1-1,CASSAGQNTEAFF,TGTGCCAGCAGCGCGGGACAGAACACTGAAGCTTTCTTT
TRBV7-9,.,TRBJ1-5,CASSPDSNQPQHF,TGTGCCAGCAGCCCAGATAGCAATCAGCCCCAGCATTTT
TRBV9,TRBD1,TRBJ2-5,CASSVGDSPETQYF,TGTGCCAGCAGCGTAGGGGACAGCCCAGAGACCCAGTACTTC